These 18 T cell receptor beta chains were all obtained from the same sample, sequenced in a study of T cell responses to AZD1222 COVID-19 vaccine. Produced via immunoSEQ multiplex PCR; TCRdb's table is partial and in-frame only. Here the sample spans around 180,000 clones, approximately 90% being singletons. The sequencing here drew on peripheral blood, taken on day 0 of AZD1222 vaccination. These receptor sequences come from an adult in good health.

This chain links TRBV5-5 with TRBJ1-1, with 9 bases that match TRBD1. The CDR3 has 16 amino acids. V lost 2 bases and J lost 0; bases outside the gene matches: 5. Germline V gene lookup returns CDR1 SGHKS and CDR2 YYEKEE (reference sequence). CDR3 bases: TGTGCCAGCAGCTTCGGACAGGGGTTACTGAACACTGAAGCTTTCTTT. It translates to CASSFGQGLLNTEAFF. Full variable domain (remainder filled in from reference TRBV5-5 and TRBJ1-1): DAGVTQSPTHLIKTRGQQVTLRCSPISGHKSVSWYQQVLGQGPQFIFQYYEKEERGRGNFPDRFSARQFPNYSSELNVNALLLGDSALYLCASSFGQGLLNTEAFFGQGTRLTVV.

The gene calls are TRBV9 and TRBJ2-3, with D perhaps matching TRBD1 or TRBD2 (6 bases each). This CDR3 comprises 15 residues. The germline V gene has CDR1 SGDLS and CDR2 YYNGEE. V was cut by 4 bases and J by 1 base, with 13 bases left in between. DNA of the CDR3: TGTGCCAGCAGCCGAGGGGGGACTGGCACAGATACGCAGTATTTT. Its protein is CASSRGGTGTDTQYF.

This chain connects TRBV9 to TRBJ1-2; no definite D call. The CDR3 sequence is 14 residues long. The germline V gene has CDR1 SGDLS and CDR2 YYNGEE. Trimming stripped 0 bases from V and 3 bases from J, with 9 bases between. In DNA, the CDR3 is TGTGCCAGCAGCGTAGGTACAGCTCACTATGGCTACACCTTC. Encoded protein: CASSVGTAHYGYTF.

V and J are TRBV19 and TRBJ1-6; 8 bases line up with TRBD1. The CDR3 is 14 amino acids. Germline values: CDR1 LNHDA, CDR2 SQIVND (reference sequence). V was pared by 4 bases and J by 6 bases, with 2 bases of the junction left unmatched. CDR3 region: CASSNDRGNSPLHF. CDR3 nucleotides: TGTGCCAGTAGTAATGACAGGGGTAATTCACCCCTCCACTTT.

V gene TRBV5-4 combines with J gene TRBJ1-2, with TRBD1 as a possible D gene (5 bases). Germline-derived CDR1 and CDR2 are SGHNT and YYREEE (reference sequence). V gave up 0 bases and J gave up 3 bases, with 12 bases separating them. The CDR3 totals 15 residues. CDR3 in DNA: TGTGCCAGCAGCTTGGCCGGGGGGGGTCACTATGGCTACACCTTC. Amino acid sequence: CASSLAGGGHYGYTF. The variable domain in full, with the rest retrieved from reference TRBV5-4 and TRBJ1-2, is ETGVTQSPTHLIKTRGQQVTLRCSSQSGHNTVSWYQQALGQGPQFIFQYYREEENGRGNFPPRFSGLQFPNYSSELNVNALELDDSALYLCASSLAGGGHYGYTFGSGTRLTVV.

The genes are TRBV15 and TRBJ1-2; perhaps TRBD1 as D (5 bases). This CDR3 is 15 amino acids long. The germline V and J ends were trimmed by 0 bases and 6 bases, with 14 bases remaining between them. Looked up from germline, CDR1 is LNHNV and CDR2 is YYDKDF (reference sequence). CDR3 sequence reads: CATSRDSTGWDGYTF. CDR3 in DNA: TGTGCCACCAGCAGAGATAGCACAGGATGGGATGGCTACACCTTC.

The chain links TRBV13 to TRBJ2-1; D possibly matches TRBD1 or TRBD2 (5 bases each). Germline-derived CDR1 and CDR2 are PRHDT and FYEKMQ (reference sequence). The CDR3 extends over 16 amino acids. Trimming took off 2 bases at V and 10 bases at J, with 21 bases between the two ends. DNA of the CDR3: TGTGCCAGCAGCTTAATTGGGGGTCAATGGTTCGACGAGCAGTTCTTC. Translating it yields CASSLIGGQWFDEQFF.

This clone was picked up one time. The chain uses TRBV19 and TRBJ2-3; TRBD2 matches at 8 bases. The CDR3 has 18 amino acids. Germline trimming cut 3 bases from V and 1 base from J; bases unmatched to any gene: 12. In germline, CDR1 is LNHDA, CDR2 SQIVND (reference sequence). CDR3 bases: TGTGCCAGTAGTATGGCAGCGGGGGCCCTTCCGGGCACAGATACGCAGTATTTT. This codes for CASSMAAGALPGTDTQYF.

The V and J genes are TRBV19 and TRBJ2-5, with D unclear. This CDR3 has 16 amino acids. V was clipped by 4 bases and J by 3 bases, with 18 bases between them. Germline V gives CDR1 LNHDA, CDR2 SQIVND (reference sequence). The CDR3 spells CASSRPKKREEETQYF. The CDR3 DNA reads as TGTGCCAGTAGTAGGCCAAAAAAGAGAGAAGAAGAGACCCAGTACTTC.

For this clone: The same CDR3 arises from other DNA sequences in this sample as well. The chain combines TRBV7-2 with TRBJ2-5; 10 bases map to TRBD2. The junction had 8 bases not matched to a gene; V was cut back by 5 bases and J by 2 bases. The CDR3 has 16 amino acids. Germline V gene data show CDR1 as SGHTA and CDR2 as FQGNSA. This CDR3 reads CASSPRLAGRQETQYF. CDR3 DNA: TGTGCCAGCAGCCCCCGACTAGCGGGTAGGCAAGAGACCCAGTACTTC.

The chain is built from TRBV5-6 and TRBJ2-5; 14 positions agree with TRBD2. J gave up 1 base and V 4 bases, and 3 bases lay outside the gene matches. The CDR3 loop spans 16 amino acids. The germline CDR1 and CDR2 sequences are SGHDT and YYEEEE. The CDR3 here is CASSIGLAGGQETQYF. The DNA of the CDR3 is TGTGCCAGCAGCATTGGACTAGCGGGGGGCCAAGAGACCCAGTACTTC.

The chain uses TRBV29-1 and TRBJ1-5; 8 positions agree with TRBD1. The CDR3 totals 14 residues. Germline V lookup: CDR1 SQVTM, CDR2 ANQGSEA. The trim removed 6 bases at V and 3 bases at J, leaving 7 bases unmatched. CDR3: CSVSGQGHNQPQHF. CDR3 nucleotide sequence: TGCAGCGTCTCCGGACAGGGCCACAATCAGCCCCAGCATTTT. Based on the CDR3 plus reference TRBV29-1 and TRBJ1-5, the full variable domain is SAVISQKPSRDICQRGTSLTIQCQVDSQVTMMFWYRQQPGQSLTLIATANQGSEATYESGFVIDKFPISRPNLTFSTLTVSNMSPEDSSIYLCSVSGQGHNQPQHFGDGTRLSIL.

J is TRBJ2-1 and V is TRBV7-2; 7 bases are shared with TRBD2. CDR1 and CDR2 (germline): SGHTA, FQGNSA. The CDR3 covers 16 residues. Losses at the gene ends were 1 base for V and 9 bases for J; bases not matched to a gene: 12. CDR3 nucleotide sequence: TGTGCCAGCAGCTTAGGGGACTACCGATTACTAGGTGAGCAGTTCTTC. It is translated as CASSLGDYRLLGEQFF.

The rearrangement uses TRBV13 and TRBJ1-2; 8 bases are a match to TRBD1. Germline V gene data show CDR1 as PRHDT and CDR2 as FYEKMQ (reference sequence). V gave up 4 bases and J gave up 2 bases; unmatched junction bases: 9. This CDR3 is built from 16 residues. Written as DNA, the CDR3 is TGTGCCAGCAGCTCAGGGACAGGCAGCATCAACTATGGCTACACCTTC. Residues: CASSSGTGSINYGYTF.

This chain connects TRBV6-6 to TRBJ1-1, with D possibly TRBD1 on 6 matching bases. Germline CDR1 and CDR2: MNHNY and SVGAGI (reference sequence). V was shortened by 5 bases and J by 4 bases, with 23 bases between the two germline ends. This CDR3 contains 17 residues. CDR3 sequence reads: CASSRHQGMGLGTEAFF. In DNA form, the CDR3 reads TGTGCCAGCAGTCGACATCAGGGGATGGGTTTGGGCACTGAAGCTTTCTTT.

V usage is TRBV7-2 and J usage is TRBJ2-5; D is unresolved. This CDR3 is built from 13 residues. Trimming stripped 4 bases from V and 0 bases from J, with 6 bases between. In germline, CDR1 is SGHTA, CDR2 FQGNSA. In DNA, the CDR3 is TGTGCCAGCAGCTGGACGTACCAAGAGACCCAGTACTTC. This encodes CASSWTYQETQYF.

The chain has TRBV3-1 (or the pseudogene TRBV3-2) and TRBJ1-1; 8 nucleotides agree with TRBD1. The germline V gene has CDR1 LGHDT and CDR2 YNNKEL (reference sequence). The CDR3 length is 15 residues. V trimming: 4 bases; J trimming: 7 bases; junction bases outside the gene matches: 11. CDR3 DNA: TGTGCCAGCAGCCCCCTACCGGACAGGGATGATGAAGCTTTCTTT. The encoded protein is CASSPLPDRDDEAFF.

V gene TRBV4-2 combines with J gene TRBJ1-4; the D gene is possibly TRBD1 (5 bases). V lost 0 bases to trimming and J lost 7 bases, with 15 bases between them. The CDR3 is 16 residues long. Germline lookup yields CDR1 LGHNA and CDR2 YNFKEQ. In DNA, the CDR3 is TGTGCCAGCAGCCAAGATTTCGCGGGGGAGGGTGAAAAACTGTTTTTT. As protein: CASSQDFAGEGEKLFF.